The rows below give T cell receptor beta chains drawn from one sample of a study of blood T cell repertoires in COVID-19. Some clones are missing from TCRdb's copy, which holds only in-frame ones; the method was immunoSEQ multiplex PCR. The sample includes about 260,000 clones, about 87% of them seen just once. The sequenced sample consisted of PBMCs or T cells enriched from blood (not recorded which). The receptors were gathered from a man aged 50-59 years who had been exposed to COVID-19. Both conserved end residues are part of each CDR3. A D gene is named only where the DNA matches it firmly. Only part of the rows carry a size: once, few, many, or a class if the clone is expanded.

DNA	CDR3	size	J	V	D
TGTGCCAGCAGTTTTAGCCGACTAGCGGGGGGGCAAGAGACCCAGTACTTC	CASSFSRLAGGQETQYF	NA	TRBJ2-5	TRBV27	TRBD2
TGCAGCGTACCAGGGGCCTTCAAGATAAATGAGCAGTTCTTC	CSVPGAFKINEQFF	NA	TRBJ2-1	TRBV29-1	NA
TGTGCCAGCCGGGATTGGGGGCTGAACGAGCAGTACTTC	CASRDWGLNEQYF	NA	TRBJ2-7	TRBV27	NA
TGTGCAAGTCGCCCCCCGGGACAGATGAACACTGAAGCTTTCTTT	CASRPPGQMNTEAFF	NA	TRBJ1-1	TRBV12-2	NA
TGTGCCAGTAGTGTGACGGAGTTAGAGCTGTTTTTT	CASSVTELELFF	NA	TRBJ2-2	TRBV19	NA
TGTGCCAGCAGCTTAGAAGTATCCAGGGTGTCCTACGAGCAGTACTTC	CASSLEVSRVSYEQYF	NA	TRBJ2-7	TRBV7-2	NA
TGCGCCAGCAGTGAGCCAGGACTAGAGCAGTTCTTC	CASSEPGLEQFF	NA	TRBJ2-1	TRBV10-2	NA
TGTGCCAGCAGCTCTCCCCCCCTTGGGGACAGACCTTATGGCTACACCTTC	CASSSPPLGDRPYGYTF	NA	TRBJ1-2	TRBV7-9	TRBD1
TGCGCCAGCAGCCCCGGAGCCTTGCCCGCAAGACAAGAGACCCAGTACTTC	CASSPGALPARQETQYF	NA	TRBJ2-5	TRBV5-1	NA
TGTGCCAGCAGCTTAGCTGGAGCGGGACTCTACGAGACCCAGTACTTC	CASSLAGAGLYETQYF	NA	TRBJ2-5	TRBV7-2	TRBD2
TGTGCCAGTAGTATAGTGGGTAGCGTAGGTACGCAGTATTTT	CASSIVGSVGTQYF	NA	TRBJ2-3	TRBV19	NA
TGTGCCAGTAGTGGGGCTAATTCACCCCTCCACTTT	CASSGANSPLHF	NA	TRBJ1-6	TRBV19	NA
TGTGCCAGCTCACAAAGTCAACAGGGGATGAACACTGAAGCTTTCTTT	CASSQSQQGMNTEAFF	NA	TRBJ1-1	TRBV18	TRBD1
TGTGCCAGCAGCCCAGGACAGGGTAAAGCCTCCTACGAGCAGTACTTC	CASSPGQGKASYEQYF	few	TRBJ2-7	TRBV3-1/TRBV3-2	TRBD1
TGTGCCAGCAGCGTAGCGGTCGGAAACACCATATATTTT	CASSVAVGNTIYF	NA	TRBJ1-3	TRBV9	NA
TGTGCCAGCAGTTTCACGGGTCCGGGAGCGGAGACCCAGTACTTC	CASSFTGPGAETQYF	NA	TRBJ2-5	TRBV11-3	NA
TGCGCCAGCAGCCAAGAGGCATTTTGGCGGGGCGTAAGCGGCTACACCTTC	CASSQEAFWRGVSGYTF	NA	TRBJ1-2	TRBV4-1	NA
TGTGCCAGCAGTGATGATAGGACAGGGGATAATGGCTACACCTTC	CASSDDRTGDNGYTF	NA	TRBJ1-2	TRBV25-1	TRBD1
TGTGCCAGCTCGCCCGACAGGGGGCGGAGCACAGATACGCAGTATTTT	CASSPDRGRSTDTQYF	NA	TRBJ2-3	TRBV18	TRBD1
TGTGCCAGCAGTTCGGGGGGGGTCTATAATTCACCCCTCCACTTT	CASSSGGVYNSPLHF	NA	TRBJ1-6	TRBV28	NA
TGTGCCAGTAGTATGCCGGTACTAGGGGAGCTGTTTTTT	CASSMPVLGELFF	NA	TRBJ2-2	TRBV19	NA
TGTGCCAGCAGCTTTCGGGTAGCGGGAGGCCATGAGCAGTTCTTC	CASSFRVAGGHEQFF	once	TRBJ2-1	TRBV7-3	TRBD2
TGCGCCAGCAGCCAAGATACGCGGGCTAGCGCCCCCTACAATGAGCAGTTCTTC	CASSQDTRASAPYNEQFF	NA	TRBJ2-1	TRBV4-1	NA
TGTGCCAGCAGCGTTGCCGGGACAGAGAACACTGAAGCTTTCTTT	CASSVAGTENTEAFF	few	TRBJ1-1	TRBV9	TRBD1
TGTGCCAGCGCCCGGCGGGGCACAGATACGCAGTATTTT	CASARRGTDTQYF	NA	TRBJ2-3	TRBV7-3	NA
TGTGCCAGCAGCCCTAGCACAGATACGCAGTATTTT	CASSPSTDTQYF	NA	TRBJ2-3	TRBV5-4	NA
TGCGCCAGCAGCTGGGGAGGACAGGGGAACACTGAAGCTTTCTTT	CASSWGGQGNTEAFF	once	TRBJ1-1	TRBV5-1	TRBD1
TGTGCCAGCAGGGGGGCTGAGGGGAACACTGAAGCTTTCTTT	CASRGAEGNTEAFF	NA	TRBJ1-1	TRBV13	NA
TGTGCCAGCAGTGCAGGGAACTATGGCTACACCTTC	CASSAGNYGYTF	NA	TRBJ1-2	TRBV2	NA
TGTGCCAGCAGCTTGTCGACAGGGCCTAATGAAAAACTGTTTTTT	CASSLSTGPNEKLFF	NA	TRBJ1-4	TRBV5-4	TRBD1
TGTGCCAGCAGTTTAGATTTGGGACAGGGGGCGCAGCAGTACTTC	CASSLDLGQGAQQYF	NA	TRBJ2-7	TRBV28	TRBD1
TGTGCCAGCAGCTCGACAAGGGGTGAAGCTTTCTTT	CASSSTRGEAFF	NA	TRBJ1-1	TRBV13	NA
TGTGCCAGCAGTGAAGTACAGGCTGCTCAGCCCCAGCATTTT	CASSEVQAAQPQHF	NA	TRBJ1-5	TRBV6-1	NA
TGTGCCAGCAGTTTATACCGACAGGCGAGTTCTGAAGCTTTCTTT	CASSLYRQASSEAFF	NA	TRBJ1-1	TRBV28	NA
TGCGCCAGCAGACTCAGGGGGAACACCGGGGAGCTGTTTTTT	CASRLRGNTGELFF	NA	TRBJ2-2	TRBV5-1	NA
TGCGCCAGCAGCGTGACAGGTATTTCGAACGGTGAAGCTTTCTTT	CASSVTGISNGEAFF	once	TRBJ1-1	TRBV10-1	NA
TGTGCCAGCTCACCACCGTCGGTATATCGGGGCACCGGGGAGCTGTTTTTT	CASSPPSVYRGTGELFF	NA	TRBJ2-2	TRBV18	NA
TGTGCCAGCAGCGCCCGACAGGGTATTGATGGCTACACCTTC	CASSARQGIDGYTF	once	TRBJ1-2	TRBV9	TRBD1
TGTGCCAGCAGCTCCACCTCTAGCGGGGGGACCGCTAGCACAGATACGCAGTATTTT	CASSSTSSGGTASTDTQYF	NA	TRBJ2-3	TRBV5-6	TRBD2
TGTGCCAGCAGTGTCGGGACAGCGGGAAACATTCAGTACTTC	CASSVGTAGNIQYF	once	TRBJ2-4	TRBV5-4	NA
TGTGCCACCAGTGACCGGAGAAACCAAGGGGGCGGCGAGCAGTTCTTC	CATSDRRNQGGGEQFF	once	TRBJ2-1	TRBV24-1	TRBD1
TGTGCCAGCAGTGAGGCGCGGCTGAACACTGAAGCTTTCTTT	CASSEARLNTEAFF	NA	TRBJ1-1	TRBV6-1	NA
TGTGCCAGCAGCGTCCACCGGGACAGGGGGTTTAGGAACACTGAAGCTTTCTTT	CASSVHRDRGFRNTEAFF	NA	TRBJ1-1	TRBV9	TRBD1